Below are 5 T cell receptor beta chains sequenced from a single sample in a study of immune characterization of retroperitoneal liposarcoma. MiXCR, applied by TCRdb to the PCR reads, yields one record per CDR3 protein. The sample lists 1,500 or so distinct CDR3 sequences; about 45% were seen once. Sequenced: tumor tissue. The receptor source for this set is a female donor with retroperitoneal liposarcoma.

This clonotype rates as large (0.1 to 1%). The rearrangement joins TRBV10-2 to TRBJ2-1; D gene ambiguous. The V and J ends lost 3 bases and 10 bases respectively, with 13 bases between them. The length of the CDR3 is 13 residues. From germline, CDR1 is WSHSY and CDR2 SAAADI. The CDR3 region is CASSETPPPEQFF. CDR3 DNA sequence: TGCGCCAGCAGTGAAACACCTCCCCCCGAGCAGTTCTTC.

The V and J genes are TRBV4-1 and TRBJ2-5; D unclear. V dropped 0 bases and J dropped 5 bases, with 7 bases sitting between them. Germline V lookup: CDR1 MGHRA, CDR2 YSYEKL. This CDR3 is built from 13 residues. The CDR3 region has the DNA TGCGCCAGCAGCCAAGATCGATGGGAGACCCAGTACTTC. Amino acid sequence: CASSQDRWETQYF.

The chain is built from TRBV6-1 and TRBJ2-1; 8 bases align to TRBD1. The CDR3 totals 16 residues. J lost 1 base, V lost 4 bases, and 6 bases had no gene match. The germline gives CDR1 MNHNS, CDR2 SASEGT. CDR3 sequence: CASSVRGQGSYNEQFF. In DNA form, the CDR3 reads TGTGCCAGCAGTGTAAGAGGACAGGGATCCTACAATGAGCAGTTCTTC.

This rearrangement joins TRBV10-1 to TRBJ2-3; D may be TRBD2 (6 bases). CDR1 and CDR2 (germline): WNHNN, SYGVQD (reference sequence). The CDR3 is 16 residues long. Trimming shortened V by 6 bases and J by 4 bases, and 20 bases separated the two germline ends. CDR3 region: CASRPRVGRVSDTQYF. DNA of the CDR3: TGCGCCAGCAGGCCCAGGGTCGGGAGAGTCTCAGATACGCAGTATTTT.

This clonotype has only a few counts. The gene calls are TRBV6-1 and TRBJ2-1; D not certain. The J call may be wrong; the DNA end is better matched by TRBJ2-7. The CDR3 has 15 amino acids. Germline V gives CDR1 MNHNS, CDR2 SASEGT. The CDR3 nucleotides read TGTGCCAGCAGTGCCTATGCGGTACTCTACAATGAGCAGTACTTC. Translated: CASSAYAVLYNEQYF.